Given below is one T cell receptor beta chain in context. Its antigen is undetermined. This entry belongs to a study of monozygotic twins with inflammatory bowel disease. The CDR3 runs 16 residues. The germline V gene encodes CDR1 SGHNT and CDR2 YYREEE (reference sequence). The study's findings and limits: Data gave no support to a single strong signal or clonotype associated with IBD.

Per individual sample, eight separate reactions were used to make cDNA. Template switching appended UMIs that held a 6-nucleotide sample barcode. TCRdb reprocessed the 5' RACE reads and keeps a single row for each CDR3 protein, giving no DNA. This sample's clone table lists fewer than 200,000 distinct CDR3 sequences. The sample was blood. The chain combines TRBV5-4 with TRBJ2-2; TCRdb proposes TRBD1, but this gene call is untestable without DNA. The clonotype comes from a human donor with ulcerative colitis or Crohn's disease, or a healthy co-twin of an affected twin (not recorded which). The chain's CDR3 is CASSPQRPGNTGELFF.